Presented here are 19 T cell receptor beta chains from one specimen sequenced in a study of T-cell reconstitution after alpha-beta-depleted transplantation in children. Unique molecular identifiers were used in preparing the TCRbeta library. TCRdb passed the PCR reads through MiXCR, listing each CDR3 protein once. This table has fewer than 700,000 distinct CDR3 sequences, 10% to 15% appearing once. This sample comprised PBMCs, mostly from graft donor cells, obtained 360 days after TCRalphabeta/CD19-depleted stem cell transplant. Receptors were obtained from a male patient aged 5 to 17 who had a stem cell transplant for acute myeloid leukemia, so the T cells may come from the graft donor.

This clonotype was seen ten or more times. The chain combines TRBV7-8 with TRBJ2-1; the D gene is possibly TRBD2 (6 bases). The germline V and J ends were trimmed by 1 base and 10 bases, with 17 bases remaining between them. This CDR3 contains 15 residues. From germline, CDR1 is SGHVS and CDR2 FQNEAQ. The CDR3 reads CASSLGLDFYSEQFF. CDR3 DNA sequence: TGTGCCAGCAGCTTAGGACTAGATTTCTACAGCGAGCAGTTCTTC.

This clonotype was observed a few times. J is TRBJ2-7 and V is TRBV29-1, with TRBD1 matching over 12 bases. The CDR3 has 16 residues. V lost 3 bases and J lost 1; bases outside the gene matches: 7. CDR1 SQVTM and CDR2 ANQGSEA come from the germline V gene. CDR3 protein: CSVELRGQGASYEQYF. CDR3 DNA: TGCAGCGTTGAGCTTAGGGGACAGGGGGCTTCCTACGAGCAGTACTTC.

The rearrangement uses TRBV30 and TRBJ2-5; D may be TRBD2 (6 bases). This CDR3 spans 14 amino acids. CDR1 and CDR2 from the germline V gene are GTSNPN and SVGIG (reference sequence). The ends were cut back, 0 bases at V and 6 bases at J, with 14 bases in the middle. The CDR3 region is CAWSVLGGGKTQYF. The CDR3 nucleotides are TGTGCCTGGAGTGTCCTGGGGGGAGGAAAGACCCAGTACTTC.

V and J are TRBV19 and TRBJ2-5; D unresolved. V was pared by 7 bases and J by 1 base, with 13 bases between. CDR1 and CDR2 (germline): LNHDA, SQIVND (reference sequence). This CDR3 region has 14 residues. The CDR3: CASTSTSSQETQYF. The CDR3 DNA follows: TGTGCCAGTACCTCTACGTCCTCCCAAGAGACCCAGTACTTC.

The V call is TRBV5-1, the J call TRBJ2-2; 9 bases agree with TRBD2. V lost 0 bases, J lost 6 bases, and 3 bases stayed unmatched. CDR1 is SGHRS, CDR2 YFSETQ, per germline. CDR3 length: 15 residues. CDR3 nucleotides: TGCGCCAGCAGCTTGGGACTAGCGGTGTCCGGGGAGCTGTTTTTT. This gives the protein CASSLGLAVSGELFF.

The chain recombines TRBV20-1 with TRBJ2-5; 13 bases agree with TRBD2. J lost 5 bases, V lost 1 base, and 7 bases had no gene match. Germline lookup yields CDR1 DFQATT and CDR2 SNEGSKA (reference sequence). The CDR3 is 16 residues long. Here the CDR3 DNA reads TGCAGTGCTAGAGGGTTGGGACTAGCGGGGTGGGAGACCCAGTACTTC. Its protein product is CSARGLGLAGWETQYF.

J is TRBJ1-6 and V is TRBV5-1; D perhaps matches TRBD1 (6 bases). Germline V gene sequence: CDR1 SGHRS, CDR2 YFSETQ. V was shortened by 7 bases and J by 0 bases, with 14 bases between the two germline ends. This CDR3 comprises 16 residues. The CDR3: CASFWTASSYNSPLHF. The CDR3 nucleotides read TGCGCCAGCTTCTGGACAGCAAGCTCCTATAATTCACCCCTCCACTTT.

This clonotype has ten or more counts. The chain uses TRBV29-1 and TRBJ2-3; no definite D call. V lost 6 bases to trimming and J lost 4 bases, with 14 bases between them. This CDR3 contains 13 residues. CDR1 and CDR2 from the germline V gene are SQVTM and ANQGSEA. The CDR3, as DNA: TGCAGCGTCCTCGGACCAACCCCAGATACGCAGTATTTT. This sequence encodes CSVLGPTPDTQYF.

The sample holds a few counts of this clonotype. The V gene is TRBV21-1, the J gene TRBJ2-7; TRBD1, the D gene given by the table, was not confirmed from the DNA. TRBV21-1 is a pseudogene locus. The CDR3 extends over 16 amino acids. The CDR3 DNA sequence: TGTGCCAGCAGCAAAATCGCCCCCGCCGCCTCCTACGAGCAGTACTTC. Its translation: CASSKIAPAASYEQYF.

The chain employs TRBV7-3 and TRBJ2-7, with 7 nucleotides matching TRBD2. Per the germline V gene, CDR1 is SGHTA and CDR2 is FQGTGA. Trimming removed 5 bases from V and 3 bases from J; junction bases left unmatched: 10. This CDR3 is 15 amino acids long. This CDR3 is CASSPQGGTVYEQYF. DNA of the CDR3: TGTGCCAGCAGCCCGCAGGGAGGGACCGTCTACGAGCAGTACTTC.

This clonotype was detected many times. The rearrangement joins TRBV29-1 to TRBJ2-5, with D possibly matching TRBD2 (6 bases). Germline-derived CDR1 and CDR2 are SQVTM and ANQGSEA. The CDR3 covers 13 residues. The ends were cut back, 4 bases at V and 2 bases at J, with 11 bases in the middle. The CDR3 nucleotides are TGCAGCGTTGTCTGGAGGGGACAAGAGACCCAGTACTTC. This codes for CSVVWRGQETQYF. Full variable domain (outside the CDR3, taken from reference TRBV29-1 and TRBJ2-5): SAVISQKPSRDICQRGTSLTIQCQVDSQVTMMFWYRQQPGQSLTLIATANQGSEATYESGFVIDKFPISRPNLTFSTLTVSNMSPEDSSIYLCSVVWRGQETQYFGPGTRLLVL.

The rearrangement links TRBV29-1 to TRBJ2-7; 7 nucleotides agree with TRBD1. Germline CDR1 and CDR2: SQVTM and ANQGSEA. Losses at the gene ends were 1 base for V and 0 bases for J; bases not matched to a gene: 3. The CDR3 consists of 14 residues. CDR3 protein: CSVEVPGGSYEQYF. CDR3 DNA: TGCAGCGTTGAAGTACCAGGGGGCTCCTACGAGCAGTACTTC.

The chain employs TRBV12-3 or TRBV12-4 and TRBJ2-7; no definite D call. The CDR3 loop spans 16 amino acids. V was trimmed by 5 bases and J by 1 base, leaving 18 bases between them. For the CDR3, the DNA is TGTGCCAGCAGTGTATGGACGAGAGGCATTTCCTACGAGCAGTACTTC. Its protein is CASSVWTRGISYEQYF.

This clonotype was detected only a few times. The chain recombines TRBV29-1 with TRBJ2-7; TRBD1 aligns across 8 bases. Looked up from germline, CDR1 is SQVTM and CDR2 is ANQGSEA. This CDR3 comprises 14 residues. With V trimmed by 6 bases and J by 3 bases, 10 bases remained unmatched. The CDR3 bases are TGCAGCGTCTCAAAGAGACAGGGGAACTACGAGCAGTACTTC. This encodes CSVSKRQGNYEQYF.

V gene TRBV27 combines with J gene TRBJ2-1, with 12 bases matching TRBD2. Looked up from germline, CDR1 is MNHEY and CDR2 is SMNVEV (reference sequence). Trimming cost V 6 bases and J 3 bases; bases outside gene matches: 3. This CDR3 comprises 15 residues. Written as DNA, the CDR3 is TGTGCCAGCAGGAAACTAGCGGGGGGCTACAATGAGCAGTTCTTC. This gives the protein CASRKLAGGYNEQFF.

The V gene is TRBV20-1, the J gene TRBJ1-2; 10 bases fit TRBD1. Germline V gives CDR1 DFQATT, CDR2 SNEGSKA (reference sequence). CDR3 length: 14 amino acids. The V segment lost 4 bases and the J segment 1 base; nucleotides outside the gene matches: 3. For the CDR3, the DNA is TGCAGTGCTACCGGGACAGGGGTTAACTATGGCTACACCTTC. Protein: CSATGTGVNYGYTF.

The chain carries TRBV10-3 and TRBJ2-7; no reliable D call. The CDR3 contains 12 residues. V was trimmed by 2 bases and J by 2 bases, leaving 4 bases between them. In germline, CDR1 is ENHRY, CDR2 SYGVKD. CDR3 sequence (DNA): TGTGCCATCAGTGAGGGGCCCTACGAGCAGTACTTC. It is translated as CAISEGPYEQYF.

The chain uses TRBV5-6 and TRBJ2-2; 9 bases match TRBD1. This CDR3 has 16 amino acids. Trimming removed 3 bases from V and 4 bases from J; junction bases left unmatched: 7. Germline CDR1 reads SGHDT; CDR2 reads YYEEEE. CDR3 DNA: TGTGCCAGCAGCTCCGGGACAGGGCTGGTCACCGGGGAGCTGTTTTTT. Protein sequence: CASSSGTGLVTGELFF.

The table lists this clonotype with many counts. Written as DNA, the CDR3 is TGTGCCACCAGTAAAGCCGGCCACAATGAGCAGTTCTTC. Its protein product is CATSKAGHNEQFF. J is TRBJ2-1 and V is TRBV24-1, with no clear D. CDR1 and CDR2 (germline): KGHDR, SFDVKD. Trimming stripped 6 bases from V and 5 bases from J, with 10 bases between. The CDR3 sequence is 13 residues long.